The 5 T cell receptor beta chains below come from one sample, sequenced in a study of identical twins. TCRdb analysed the 5' RACE reads with MiXCR anew, one entry per CDR3 protein. The sample holds fewer than 250,000 distinct CDR3 sequences, around 6.6% seen once. This sample was also put to use in a study of yellow fever vaccine responses in identical twins.

Sequencing was carried out using memory (CD45RO+) T cells sorted from blood. Receptors originate from a woman aged 18 to 35 in good health.

Points on this clonotype: It is likely a read error, because the conserved phenylalanine at the end of the CDR3 is missing. The gene calls are TRBV27 and TRBJ1-1; the D gene is possibly TRBD1 (5 bases). V lost 8 bases, J lost 8 bases, and 15 bases lay in between. The germline V gene has CDR1 MNHEY and CDR2 SMNVEV (reference sequence). CDR3 length: 12 residues. CDR3 residues: CASAKRGREAFL. DNA of the CDR3: TGTGCCAGCGCAAAGAGGGGCAGGGAAGCTTTCTTG.

The J gene is TRBJ2-7, the V gene TRBV11-1, with 9 bases aligning to TRBD1. Germline V CDR1 and CDR2: SGHAT, FQDESV (reference sequence). V shed 5 bases, J shed 2 bases, and the junction held 16 bases outside the gene matches. This CDR3 has 18 amino acids. The CDR3 sequence: CASSPTRHRDRVPYEQYV. The DNA of the CDR3 is TGTGCCAGCAGCCCAACCCGCCACCGGGACAGGGTCCCCTACGAGCAGTACGTC.

This clonotype was counted ten times or more. The CDR3 coding sequence is TGCGCCAGCAGTCAAACTAGCGGGAGGGCAAATGAGCAGTTCTTC. Encoded protein: CASSQTSGRANEQFF. This chain links TRBV5-1 with TRBJ2-1; 13 bases are shared with TRBD2. CDR1 is SGHRS and CDR2 is YFSETQ in the germline V gene. This CDR3 is built from 15 residues. J lost 7 bases, V lost 5 bases, and 6 bases had no gene match.

The table lists this clonotype with many counts. The chain couples TRBV10-3 to TRBJ1-2; TRBD1 is a possible D gene (5 bases). This CDR3 is 13 amino acids long. CDR1 ENHRY and CDR2 SYGVKD come from the germline V gene. V dropped 6 bases and J dropped 6 bases, with 14 bases sitting between them. The DNA for the CDR3 is TGTGCCATCAGCGCCGGTGGGGGAGATGGCTACACCTTC. This codes for CAISAGGGDGYTF.

The chain combines TRBV3-1 with TRBJ2-7; 7 nucleotides line up with TRBD2. CDR1 and CDR2 from the germline V gene are LGHDT and YNNKEL (reference sequence). The CDR3 sequence is 16 residues long. V was clipped by 4 bases and J by 2 bases; unmatched bases: 11. Written as DNA, the CDR3 is TGTGCCAGCAGCCCCCTCGTATCGGGAGGCACCTACGAGCAGTACTTC. It translates to CASSPLVSGGTYEQYF.